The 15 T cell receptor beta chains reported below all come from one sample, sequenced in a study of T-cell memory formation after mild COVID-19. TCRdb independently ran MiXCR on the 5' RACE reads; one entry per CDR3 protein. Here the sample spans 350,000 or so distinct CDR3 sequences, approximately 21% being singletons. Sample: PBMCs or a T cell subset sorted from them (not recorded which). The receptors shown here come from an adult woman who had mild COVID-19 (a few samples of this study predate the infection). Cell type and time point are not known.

CDR3 bases: TGTGCCAGCAGCGGCGGACGATCGGAAGCTTTCTTT. This sequence encodes CASSGGRSEAFF. V usage is TRBV9 and J usage is TRBJ1-1; no firm D call. V was trimmed by 3 bases and J by 8 bases, leaving 11 bases between them. The CDR3 covers 12 residues. Germline CDR1 and CDR2: SGDLS and YYNGEE.

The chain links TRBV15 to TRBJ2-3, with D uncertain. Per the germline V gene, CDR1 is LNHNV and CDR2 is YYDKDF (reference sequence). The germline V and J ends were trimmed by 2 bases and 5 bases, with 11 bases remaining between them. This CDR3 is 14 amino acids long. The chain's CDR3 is CATSRSRLEDTQYF. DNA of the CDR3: TGTGCCACCAGCAGATCGCGCCTCGAAGATACGCAGTATTTT.

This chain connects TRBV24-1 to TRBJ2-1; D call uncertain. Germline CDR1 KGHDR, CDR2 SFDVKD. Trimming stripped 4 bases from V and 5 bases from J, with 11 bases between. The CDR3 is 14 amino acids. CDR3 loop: CATSEPRMNNEQFF. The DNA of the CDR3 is TGTGCCACCAGTGAGCCACGGATGAACAATGAGCAGTTCTTC.

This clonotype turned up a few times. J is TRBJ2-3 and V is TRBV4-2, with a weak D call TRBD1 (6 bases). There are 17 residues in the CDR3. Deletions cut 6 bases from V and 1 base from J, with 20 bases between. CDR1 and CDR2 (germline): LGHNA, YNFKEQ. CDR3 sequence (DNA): TGTGCCAGCAGTAAATTACAGGGCACTGGGGGCACAGATACGCAGTATTTT. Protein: CASSKLQGTGGTDTQYF.

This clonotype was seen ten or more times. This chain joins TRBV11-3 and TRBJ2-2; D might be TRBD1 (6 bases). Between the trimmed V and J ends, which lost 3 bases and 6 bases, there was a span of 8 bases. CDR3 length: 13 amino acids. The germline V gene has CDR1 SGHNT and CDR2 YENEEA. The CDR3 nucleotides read TGTGCCAGCAGCTTTGAGGGGGCCGGGGAGCTGTTTTTT. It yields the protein CASSFEGAGELFF.

CDR3 protein: CASSLASTGHEKLFF. As DNA, the CDR3 is TGTGCCAGCAGCTTAGCGTCGACGGGGCATGAAAAACTGTTTTTT. The gene calls are TRBV7-2 and TRBJ1-4; TRBD1 is a possible D gene (5 bases). Germline CDR1 is SGHTA and CDR2 is FQGNSA. The CDR3 contains 15 residues. V dropped 0 bases and J dropped 6 bases, with 11 bases sitting between them.

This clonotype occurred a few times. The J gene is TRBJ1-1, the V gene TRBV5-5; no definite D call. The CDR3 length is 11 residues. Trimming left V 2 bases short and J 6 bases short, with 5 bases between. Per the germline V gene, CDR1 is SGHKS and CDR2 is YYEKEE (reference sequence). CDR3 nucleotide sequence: TGTGCCAGCAGCTTTGGGGCTGAAGCTTTCTTT. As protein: CASSFGAEAFF.

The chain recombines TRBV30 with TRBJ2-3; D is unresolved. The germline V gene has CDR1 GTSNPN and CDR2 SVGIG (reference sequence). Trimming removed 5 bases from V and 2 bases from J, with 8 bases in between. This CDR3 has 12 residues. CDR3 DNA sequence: TGTGCCTGGGAAGCAGCCACAGATACGCAGTATTTT. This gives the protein CAWEAATDTQYF. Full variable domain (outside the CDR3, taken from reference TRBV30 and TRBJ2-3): SQTIHQWPATLVQPVGSPLSLECTVEGTSNPNLYWYRQAAGRGLQLLFYSVGIGQISSEVPQNLSASRPQDRQFILSSKKLLLSDSGFYLCAWEAATDTQYFGPGTRLTVL.

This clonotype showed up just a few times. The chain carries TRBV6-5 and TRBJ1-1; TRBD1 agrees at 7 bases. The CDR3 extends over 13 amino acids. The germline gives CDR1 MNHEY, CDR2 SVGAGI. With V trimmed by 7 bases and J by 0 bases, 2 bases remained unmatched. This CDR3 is CASKGQMNTEAFF. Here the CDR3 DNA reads TGTGCCAGCAAGGGACAGATGAACACTGAAGCTTTCTTT.

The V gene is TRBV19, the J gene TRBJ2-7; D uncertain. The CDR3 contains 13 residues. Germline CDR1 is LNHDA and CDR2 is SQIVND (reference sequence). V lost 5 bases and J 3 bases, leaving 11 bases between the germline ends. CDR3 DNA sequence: TGTGCCAGTAGTCCATTTGGCGTCTACGAGCAGTACTTC. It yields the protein CASSPFGVYEQYF.

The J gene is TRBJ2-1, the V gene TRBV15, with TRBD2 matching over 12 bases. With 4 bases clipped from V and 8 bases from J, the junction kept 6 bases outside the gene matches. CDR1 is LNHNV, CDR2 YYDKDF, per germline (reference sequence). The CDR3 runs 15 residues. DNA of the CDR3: TGTGCCACCAGCATCCGGACTAGCGGGGTCCATGAGCAGTTCTTC. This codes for CATSIRTSGVHEQFF.

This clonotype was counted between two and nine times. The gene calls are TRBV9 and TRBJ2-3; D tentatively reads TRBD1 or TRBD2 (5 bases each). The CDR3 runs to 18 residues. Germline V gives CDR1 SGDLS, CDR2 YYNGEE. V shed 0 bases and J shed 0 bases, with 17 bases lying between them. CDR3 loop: CASSVASGRPTSTDTQYF. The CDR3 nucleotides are TGTGCCAGCAGCGTAGCCTCGGGGCGTCCAACTAGCACAGATACGCAGTATTTT.

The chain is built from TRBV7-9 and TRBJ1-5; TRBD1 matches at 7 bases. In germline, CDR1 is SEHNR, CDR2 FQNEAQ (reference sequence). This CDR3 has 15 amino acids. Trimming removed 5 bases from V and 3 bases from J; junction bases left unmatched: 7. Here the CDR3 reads CASSQQGRNNQPQHF. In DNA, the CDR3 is TGTGCCAGCAGCCAACAGGGGAGAAACAATCAGCCCCAGCATTTT.

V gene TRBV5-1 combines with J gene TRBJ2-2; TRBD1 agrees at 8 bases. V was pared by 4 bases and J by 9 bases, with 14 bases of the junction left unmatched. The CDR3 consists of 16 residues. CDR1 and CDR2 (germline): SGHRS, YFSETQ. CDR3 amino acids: CASSLGIQGVGRELFF. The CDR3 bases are TGCGCCAGCAGCCTTGGCATACAGGGGGTCGGCCGGGAGCTGTTTTTT.

This chain's CDR3 is CAWSVNRRETQYF. The CDR3 coding sequence is TGTGCCTGGAGTGTTAACCGTCGCGAGACCCAGTACTTC. The chain is built from TRBV30 and TRBJ2-5; no definite D call. The CDR3 spans 13 residues. V was clipped by 0 bases and J by 5 bases, with 10 bases between them. The germline gives CDR1 GTSNPN, CDR2 SVGIG (reference sequence).